This T cell receptor beta chain was retrieved from a study of T cells in Graves' hyperthyroidism and ophthalmopathy. A few counts support this clonotype. What it binds is not known. General study findings and limits: Model output signaled ophthalmopathy a median 6.5 months ahead of onset. Most thyroid clonotypes with frequency above 0.001 were detected in blood.

Germline V gene lookup returns CDR1 DFQATT and CDR2 SNEGSKA (reference sequence). Trimming cost V 5 bases and J 2 bases; bases outside gene matches: 12. The CDR3 runs 16 residues. RNA transcripts yielded amplified TCR beta CDR3 regions. During a first-round RT-PCR of the TCR CDR3, the HTBI primer set was used. TCRdb reanalysed the multiplex PCR reads using MiXCR and keeps one entry per CDR3 protein. The sample carries 530,000 or so distinct CDR3 sequences, 17% recorded once. The gene calls are TRBV20-1 and TRBJ2-1, with 7 bases lining up with TRBD2. Material: blood. This sequence was found in a woman under 30 with Graves' ophthalmopathy. CDR3 amino acids: CSAGYYFGGTYNEQFF. The CDR3 DNA sequence: TGCAGTGCTGGATATTATTTCGGGGGGACCTACAATGAGCAGTTCTTC.